This T cell receptor beta chain was retrieved from a study of shared clonotypes between healthy human individuals. This CDR3 spans 13 amino acids. The germline V gene has CDR1 MNHEY and CDR2 SVGAGI. Between the trimmed V and J ends, which lost 5 bases and 0 bases, there was a span of 8 bases. Positively selected for CCR7, the CD45RO-negative cells used as naive CD8 cells excluded terminally differentiated effector memory CD45RA+ cells. In the authors' workflow: ImmunoSEQ output lacked quality scores and full-length reads, limiting matched filtering. Assay used: immunoSEQ multiplex PCR; TCRdb lists only in-frame clones, some missing. V and J calls and clone size follow that table, whereas D and trimming were derived from the DNA. Altogether some 1,900,000 clones are present, less than 95% being singletons, with the ten largest covering approximately 1%.

The chain links TRBV6-5 to TRBJ2-7; a weak D match, TRBD2 (5 bases). The sequencing sample was made of naive CD8+ T cells sorted from blood. This TCR came from a man in his late teens or twenties in good health. The CDR3 is CASSPRVSYEQYF. The CDR3 nucleotides are TGTGCCAGCAGTCCGAGGGTCTCCTACGAGCAGTACTTC.